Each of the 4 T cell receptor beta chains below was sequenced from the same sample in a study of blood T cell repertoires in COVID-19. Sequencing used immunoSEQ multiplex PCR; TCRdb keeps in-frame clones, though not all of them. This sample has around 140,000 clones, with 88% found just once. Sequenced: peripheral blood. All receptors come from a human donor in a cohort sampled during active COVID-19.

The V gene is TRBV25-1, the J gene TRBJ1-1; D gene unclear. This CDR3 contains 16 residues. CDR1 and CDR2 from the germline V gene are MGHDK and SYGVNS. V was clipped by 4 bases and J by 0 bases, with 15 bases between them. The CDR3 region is CASSALGATMNTEAFF. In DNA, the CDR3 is TGTGCCAGCAGTGCACTGGGCGCGACCATGAACACTGAAGCTTTCTTT.

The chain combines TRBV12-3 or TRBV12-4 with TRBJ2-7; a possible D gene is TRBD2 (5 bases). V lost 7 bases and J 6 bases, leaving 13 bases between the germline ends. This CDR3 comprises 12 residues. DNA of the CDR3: TGTGCCAGCACAACTTTGGGGAGCGAGCAGTACTTC. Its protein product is CASTTLGSEQYF.

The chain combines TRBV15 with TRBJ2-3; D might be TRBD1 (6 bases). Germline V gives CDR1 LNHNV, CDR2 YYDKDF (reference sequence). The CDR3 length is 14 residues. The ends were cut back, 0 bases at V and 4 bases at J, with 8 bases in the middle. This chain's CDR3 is CATSRDQGPDTQYF. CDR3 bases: TGTGCCACCAGCAGAGATCAGGGGCCAGATACGCAGTATTTT.

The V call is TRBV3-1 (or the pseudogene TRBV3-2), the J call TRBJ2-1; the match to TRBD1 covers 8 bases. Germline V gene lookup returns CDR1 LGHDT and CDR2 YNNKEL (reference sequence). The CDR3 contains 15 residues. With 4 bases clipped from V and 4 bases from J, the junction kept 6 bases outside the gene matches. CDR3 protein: CASSLRDRTYNEQFF. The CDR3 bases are TGTGCCAGCAGCCTCCGGGACAGGACATACAATGAGCAGTTCTTC.